Each of the 30 T cell receptor beta chains below was sequenced from the same sample in a study of spatial heterogeneity in lung cancer. Indicated time point: blood at routine non-recurrence follow-up after resection. A single record per CDR3 protein comes from TCRdb applying MiXCR to the 5' RACE reads. This table has roughly 99,000 distinct CDR3 sequences, just under 20% appearing once. The sequences come from PBMCs, collected at follow-up. Receptors originate from a male donor with early-stage non-small cell lung cancer.

This clonotype was counted ten times or more. The CDR3 nucleotides read TGTGCCAGCAGTGGAGGTTTGGTCTCCCTCCACTTT. Translated: CASSGGLVSLHF. The chain has TRBV2 and TRBJ1-6; D gene uncertain. Germline values: CDR1 SNHLY, CDR2 FYNNEI. V lost 4 bases and J 14 bases, leaving 12 bases between the germline ends. The CDR3 spans 12 residues.

This clonotype has more than one count but fewer than ten. The genes are TRBV7-2 and TRBJ1-2; D uncertain. The CDR3 is made up of 13 amino acids. CDR1 and CDR2 (germline): SGHTA, FQGNSA. V was shortened by 5 bases and J by 0 bases, with 7 bases between the two germline ends. The CDR3 DNA follows: TGTGCCAGCAGCCGTGCAGCTAACTATGGCTACACCTTC. Translation: CASSRAANYGYTF.

This rearrangement joins TRBV7-2 to TRBJ1-4; D unclear. Germline V gene sequence: CDR1 SGHTA, CDR2 FQGNSA. The CDR3 contains 13 residues. Trimming took 3 bases from V and 8 from J, leaving 10 bases between them. The CDR3 here is CASSFNRDEKLFF. As DNA, the CDR3 is TGTGCCAGCAGCTTTAACAGAGACGAAAAACTGTTTTTT.

This clonotype has at least ten counts. The chain joins TRBV9 to TRBJ2-3, with 12 positions matching TRBD2. From germline, CDR1 is SGDLS and CDR2 YYNGEE. This CDR3 has 16 residues. The V and J ends lost 4 bases and 3 bases, in that order; junction bases with no gene match: 6. Written as DNA, the CDR3 is TGTGCCAGCAGCACCGGACTAGCGGGAAGGACAGATACGCAGTATTTT. As protein: CASSTGLAGRTDTQYF.

This clonotype has a handful of counts. The rearrangement uses TRBV24-1 and TRBJ2-5; 10 positions agree with TRBD1. The CDR3 is made up of 16 amino acids. Germline V gives CDR1 KGHDR, CDR2 SFDVKD. V dropped 3 bases and J dropped 5; count of bases not matched to a gene: 8. This chain's CDR3 is CATSDNAGQGGETQYF. The DNA for the CDR3 is TGTGCCACCAGTGATAATGCAGGACAGGGGGGGGAGACCCAGTACTTC.

The chain uses TRBV5-1 and TRBJ2-1; 9 bases match TRBD2. Germline V CDR1 and CDR2: SGHRS, YFSETQ. Unmatched junction bases numbered 5, after V lost 4 bases and J lost 9 bases. This CDR3 region has 13 residues. The CDR3 bases are TGCGCCAGCAGCCTAGCGGGATTCACTGAGCAGTTCTTC. It codes for CASSLAGFTEQFF.

This clonotype has more than one count but fewer than ten. This sequence joins TRBV3-1 and TRBJ2-3; tentatively, D is TRBD1 or TRBD2 (5 bases each). CDR3 length: 16 amino acids. Trimming pared 1 base from V and 0 bases from J, leaving 11 bases between. The germline CDR1 and CDR2 sequences are LGHDT and YNNKEL (reference sequence). CDR3 loop: CASSQGQRSSTDTQYF. The CDR3 coding sequence is TGTGCCAGCAGCCAAGGACAGCGGTCTAGCACAGATACGCAGTATTTT.

This chain links TRBV27 with TRBJ2-7; a weak D match, TRBD1 (5 bases). Germline V gives CDR1 MNHEY, CDR2 SMNVEV (reference sequence). Trimming stripped 6 bases from V and 3 bases from J, with 12 bases between. This CDR3 comprises 13 residues. CDR3 region: CASSTERGYEQYF. CDR3 in DNA: TGTGCCAGCAGCACGGAAAGGGGCTACGAGCAGTACTTC.

In its sample, this clonotype was seen a few times. The J gene is TRBJ2-3, the V gene TRBV24-1; TRBD2 is a possible D gene (5 bases). The CDR3 runs to 14 residues. Germline V gene lookup returns CDR1 KGHDR and CDR2 SFDVKD. Trimming pared 4 bases from V and 3 bases from J, leaving 10 bases between. CDR3 nucleotides: TGTGCCACCAGTGACCCCCGGGAAACAGATACGCAGTATTTT. Translation gives CATSDPRETDTQYF.

The chain links TRBV20-1 to TRBJ2-7, with 10 bases fitting TRBD2. The CDR3 loop spans 15 amino acids. The germline CDR1 and CDR2 sequences are DFQATT and SNEGSKA (reference sequence). The junction had 10 bases not matched to a gene; V was cut back by 6 bases and J by 2 bases. The CDR3 coding sequence is TGCAGTGCACCTCTCGCAGCGGGAGGGACCTACGAGCAGTACTTC. This codes for CSAPLAAGGTYEQYF.

V gene TRBV27 combines with J gene TRBJ2-7; D ambiguous. CDR1 MNHEY and CDR2 SMNVEV come from the germline V gene (reference sequence). V lost 5 bases and J lost 1, with 9 bases in between. CDR3 size: 13 residues. The DNA of the CDR3 is TGTGCCAGCAGTCTAAGGATGTCCTACGAGCAGTACGTC. Amino acids: CASSLRMSYEQYV.

This clonotype was recorded many times. The gene calls are TRBV20-1 and TRBJ2-1; D is perhaps TRBD1 or TRBD2 (7 bases each). Germline CDR1 is DFQATT and CDR2 is SNEGSKA (reference sequence). V was pared by 1 base and J by 10 bases, with 11 bases between. This CDR3 has 12 residues. CDR3 in DNA: TGCAGTGCTAGAGCCCAGGGGGGGGAGCAGTTCTTC. It encodes CSARAQGGEQFF.

This clonotype was counted only a few times. The rearrangement uses TRBV20-1 and TRBJ2-1, with TRBD2 matching 7 bases. CDR3 length equals 15 residues. In germline, CDR1 is DFQATT, CDR2 SNEGSKA (reference sequence). The V gene end was trimmed by 5 bases and the J gene end by 6 bases; junction bases not matched to a gene: 13. In DNA form, the CDR3 reads TGCAGTGCTCCCCTCGGTTCTAGCGGCTCCAATGAGCAGTTCTTC. Amino acids: CSAPLGSSGSNEQFF.

The chain recombines TRBV7-2 with TRBJ2-3; TRBD2 aligns across 7 bases. The CDR3 is made up of 16 amino acids. Germline CDR1 and CDR2: SGHTA and FQGNSA. Trimming at V came to 2 bases and at J to 9 bases, leaving 14 bases not matched to a gene. CDR3 nucleotides: TGTGCCAGCAGCTTAATGTCGGGAGGTGCGGGGGTCACGCAGTATTTT. This sequence encodes CASSLMSGGAGVTQYF. The full variable domain, with the rest looked up from reference TRBV7-2 and TRBJ2-3, is GAGVSQSPSNKVTEKGKDVELRCDPISGHTALYWYRQSLGQGLEFLIYFQGNSAPDKSGLPSDRFSAERTGGSVSTLTIQRTQQEDSAVYLCASSLMSGGAGVTQYFGPGTRLTVL.

This clonotype appeared many times. The chain uses TRBV6-4 and TRBJ2-5, with D unclear. Trimming took 8 bases from V and 2 from J, leaving 15 bases between them. CDR1 is MRHNA and CDR2 is SNTAGT in the germline V gene. This CDR3 has 14 amino acids. CDR3 nucleotide sequence: TGTGCCAGCGTACGATCAGCAAGGCAAGAGACCCAGTACTTC. Protein sequence: CASVRSARQETQYF.

The sample holds one count of this clonotype. The chain has TRBV18 and TRBJ2-1, with 7 bases aligning to TRBD2. The CDR3 is 15 residues long. V lost 6 bases and J lost 0; bases outside the gene matches: 5. Germline V gene sequence: CDR1 KGHSH, CDR2 LQKENI. CDR3 amino acids: CASSSRTSSYNEQFF. The CDR3, as DNA: TGTGCCAGCTCGTCCCGGACTAGCTCCTACAATGAGCAGTTCTTC.

This chain joins TRBV5-1 and TRBJ2-5; TRBD2 matches at 9 bases. The germline V gene encodes CDR1 SGHRS and CDR2 YFSETQ. With 4 bases clipped from V and 5 bases from J, the junction kept 9 bases outside the gene matches. CDR3 size: 15 residues. The CDR3, as DNA: TGCGCCAGCAGCACAACCGGGACTAGCCTCGAGACCCAGTACTTC. Amino acid sequence: CASSTTGTSLETQYF. The full variable domain, with the rest looked up from reference TRBV5-1 and TRBJ2-5, is KAGVTQTPRYLIKTRGQQVTLSCSPISGHRSVSWYQQTPGQGLQFLFEYFSETQRNKGNFPGRFSGRQFSNSRSEMNVSTLELGDSALYLCASSTTGTSLETQYFGPGTRLLVL.

Within the sample, this clonotype is medium-sized. The chain has TRBV12-3 or TRBV12-4 and TRBJ2-3, with a possible D match to TRBD2 (5 bases). V was pared by 8 bases and J by 6 bases, with 15 bases between. This CDR3 has 13 amino acids. The CDR3 here is CASGLFKSDTQYF. In nucleotides, the CDR3 is TGTGCCAGCGGACTGTTCAAGTCGGATACGCAGTATTTT.

V and J are TRBV29-1 and TRBJ1-1; D not resolved. The CDR3 extends over 14 amino acids. From germline, CDR1 is SQVTM and CDR2 ANQGSEA. V was trimmed by 6 bases and J by 4 bases, leaving 18 bases between them. CDR3 loop: CSVLRGTGGTEAFF. CDR3 DNA: TGCAGCGTCCTCCGGGGTACCGGAGGCACTGAAGCTTTCTTT.

CDR3: CASSVNLPGLPGNTIYF. DNA of the CDR3: TGTGCCAGCAGCGTCAACCTTCCAGGGTTACCTGGAAACACCATATATTTT. The chain carries TRBV11-1 and TRBJ1-3, with a tentative D call TRBD1 (5 bases). Germline V lookup: CDR1 SGHAT, CDR2 FQDESV (reference sequence). V was shortened by 5 bases and J by 2 bases, with 19 bases between the two germline ends. The CDR3 is 17 amino acids.

This clonotype was detected ten times or more. This CDR3 is CATSDFQGAQETQYF. The CDR3 DNA is TGTGCCACCAGTGATTTCCAGGGAGCCCAAGAGACCCAGTACTTC. V and J are TRBV24-1 and TRBJ2-5; D may correspond to TRBD1 or TRBD2 (5 bases each). The CDR3 has 15 amino acids. Trimming stripped 1 base from V and 1 base from J, with 9 bases between. CDR1 and CDR2 (germline): KGHDR, SFDVKD.

The rearrangement links TRBV29-1 to TRBJ1-2; no definite D call. CDR1 is SQVTM, CDR2 ANQGSEA, per germline. The germline V and J ends were trimmed by 7 bases and 2 bases, with 11 bases remaining between them. This CDR3 spans 12 amino acids. In DNA form, the CDR3 reads TGCAGCGCCCCGGACGGGAACTATGGCTACACCTTC. It translates to CSAPDGNYGYTF.

The V and J genes are TRBV27 and TRBJ1-2; D call uncertain. The CDR3 is made up of 13 amino acids. Germline values: CDR1 MNHEY, CDR2 SMNVEV (reference sequence). V was trimmed by 6 bases and J by 4 bases, leaving 12 bases between them. CDR3 nucleotides: TGTGCCAGCAGCCCCACTATAACCTATGGCTACACCTTC. Translated: CASSPTITYGYTF.

This clonotype was observed a few times. The rearrangement links TRBV19 to TRBJ2-1, with no clear D. The V end lost 3 bases, the J end lost 2 bases, and 11 bases lay between the germline ends. The CDR3 sequence is 15 residues long. CDR1 LNHDA and CDR2 SQIVND come from the germline V gene (reference sequence). CDR3 in amino acids: CASSIGPSAYNEQFF. CDR3 bases: TGTGCCAGTAGTATCGGCCCTTCAGCCTACAATGAGCAGTTCTTC.

In its sample, this clonotype was seen a few times. V is TRBV11-1 and J is TRBJ1-1; 7 nucleotides agree with TRBD1. Germline V CDR1 and CDR2: SGHAT, FQDESV (reference sequence). This CDR3 is built from 15 residues. V lost 5 bases, J lost 6 bases, and 12 bases stayed unmatched. The chain's CDR3 is CASSPQQGHYAEAFF. Written as DNA, the CDR3 is TGTGCCAGCAGCCCGCAACAGGGGCACTATGCTGAAGCTTTCTTT.

J is TRBJ2-7 and V is TRBV20-1, with TRBD1 as a possible D gene (6 bases). The CDR3 length is 12 residues. The V gene's germline CDR1 is DFQATT and CDR2 SNEGSKA (reference sequence). V lost 6 bases to trimming and J lost 7 bases, with 16 bases between them. The CDR3 sequence is CSAHGGPWEQYF. CDR3 bases: TGCAGTGCCCATGGGGGCCCTTGGGAGCAGTACTTC.

In its sample, this clonotype was seen a few times. The J gene is TRBJ2-7, the V gene TRBV27; D is ambiguous. Trimming left V 2 bases short and J 7 bases short, with 12 bases between. The CDR3 extends over 13 amino acids. Germline V gives CDR1 MNHEY, CDR2 SMNVEV (reference sequence). CDR3 sequence (DNA): TGTGCCAGCAGTTTAAGGCAGACCCAAGAGCAGTACTTC. It is translated as CASSLRQTQEQYF.

This clonotype appeared a few times. The rearrangement joins TRBV12-3 or TRBV12-4 to TRBJ2-2, with 8 bases lining up with TRBD1. V shed 8 bases, J shed 5 bases, and the junction held 7 bases outside the gene matches. The CDR3 is 14 amino acids. CDR3 loop: CASEGQGGTGELFF. The CDR3 bases are TGTGCCAGCGAAGGACAGGGAGGTACCGGGGAGCTGTTTTTT.

This clonotype was picked up a small number of times. The gene calls are TRBV24-1 and TRBJ2-5; the D gene is possibly TRBD1 (6 bases). Per the germline V gene, CDR1 is KGHDR and CDR2 is SFDVKD. The CDR3 is made up of 14 amino acids. V dropped 6 bases and J dropped 1 base, with 11 bases sitting between them. The CDR3 loop is CATSPGTSQETQYF. The CDR3 DNA follows: TGTGCCACCAGTCCCGGGACAAGCCAAGAGACCCAGTACTTC.

This clonotype has at least ten counts. J is TRBJ2-7 and V is TRBV25-1, with D perhaps TRBD1 (5 bases). The germline V gene has CDR1 MGHDK and CDR2 SYGVNS. V lost 6 bases and J 3 bases, leaving 6 bases between the germline ends. The CDR3 sequence is 11 residues long. CDR3 sequence: CASRDSYEQYF. CDR3 DNA sequence: TGTGCCAGCAGAGACAGCTACGAGCAGTACTTC.